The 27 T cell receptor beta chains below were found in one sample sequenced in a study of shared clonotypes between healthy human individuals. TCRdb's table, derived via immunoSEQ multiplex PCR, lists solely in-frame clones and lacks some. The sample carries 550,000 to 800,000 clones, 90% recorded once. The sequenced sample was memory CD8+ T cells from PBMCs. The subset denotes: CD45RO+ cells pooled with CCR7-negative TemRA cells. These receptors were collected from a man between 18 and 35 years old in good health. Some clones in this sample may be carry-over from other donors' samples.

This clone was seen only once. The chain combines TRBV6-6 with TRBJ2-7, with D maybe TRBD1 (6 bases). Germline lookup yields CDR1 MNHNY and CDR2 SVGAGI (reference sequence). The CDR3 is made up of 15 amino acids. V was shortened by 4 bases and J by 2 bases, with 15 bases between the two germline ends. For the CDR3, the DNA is TGTGCCAGCAGTTTTTCCGGACAGCCTGCCTACGAGCAGTACTTC. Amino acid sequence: CASSFSGQPAYEQYF.

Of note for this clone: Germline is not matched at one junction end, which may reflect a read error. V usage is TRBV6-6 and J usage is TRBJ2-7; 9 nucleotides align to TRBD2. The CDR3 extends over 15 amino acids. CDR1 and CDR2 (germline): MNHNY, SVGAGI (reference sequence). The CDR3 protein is CASSYLAGEVYEQYF. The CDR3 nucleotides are TGTGCCAGCAGCTACTTAGCGGGAGAAGTCTACGAGCAGTACTTC.

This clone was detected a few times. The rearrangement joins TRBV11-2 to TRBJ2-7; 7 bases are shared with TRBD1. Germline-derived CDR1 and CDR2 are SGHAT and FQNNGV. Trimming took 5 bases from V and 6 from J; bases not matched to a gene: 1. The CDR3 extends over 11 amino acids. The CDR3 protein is CASSPGGEQYF. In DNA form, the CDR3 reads TGTGCCAGCAGCCCAGGGGGCGAGCAGTACTTC. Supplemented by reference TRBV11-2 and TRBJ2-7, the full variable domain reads EAGVAQSPRYKIIEKRQSVAFWCNPISGHATLYWYQQILGQGPKLLIQFQNNGVVDDSQLPKDRFSAERLKGVDSTLKIQPAKLEDSAVYLCASSPGGEQYFGPGTRLTVT.

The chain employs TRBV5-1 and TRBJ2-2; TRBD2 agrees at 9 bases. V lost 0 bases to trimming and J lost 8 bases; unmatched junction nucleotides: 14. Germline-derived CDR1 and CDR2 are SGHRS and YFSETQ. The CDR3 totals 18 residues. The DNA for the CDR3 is TGCGCCAGCAGCTTGGAGACTAGCGGAGATAACAAGGGAGGGGAGCTGTTTTTT. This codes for CASSLETSGDNKGGELFF.

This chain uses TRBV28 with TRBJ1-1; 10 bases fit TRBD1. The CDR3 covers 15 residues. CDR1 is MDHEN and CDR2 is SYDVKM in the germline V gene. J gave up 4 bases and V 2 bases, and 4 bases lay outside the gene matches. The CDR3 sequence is CASSLGTGVFTEAFF. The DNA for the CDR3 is TGTGCCAGCAGTTTAGGGACAGGGGTCTTCACTGAAGCTTTCTTT. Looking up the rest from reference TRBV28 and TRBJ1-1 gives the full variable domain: DVKVTQSSRYLVKRTGEKVFLECVQDMDHENMFWYRQDPGLGLRLIYFSYDVKMKEKGDIPEGYSVSREKKERFSLILESASTNQTSMYLCASSLGTGVFTEAFFGQGTRLTVV.

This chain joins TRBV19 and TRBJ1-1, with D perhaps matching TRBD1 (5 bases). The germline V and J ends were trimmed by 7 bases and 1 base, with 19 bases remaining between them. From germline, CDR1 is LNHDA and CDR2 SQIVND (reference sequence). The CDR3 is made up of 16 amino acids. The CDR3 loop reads CASKIGGAGRNTEAFF. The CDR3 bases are TGTGCCAGTAAGATCGGGGGAGCGGGACGGAACACTGAAGCTTTCTTT.

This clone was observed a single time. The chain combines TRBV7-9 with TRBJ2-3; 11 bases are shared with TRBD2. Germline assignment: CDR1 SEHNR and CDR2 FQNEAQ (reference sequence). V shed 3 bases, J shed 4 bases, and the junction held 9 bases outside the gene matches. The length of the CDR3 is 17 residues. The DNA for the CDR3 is TGTGCCAGCAGCTTCCCTTTGACTAGCGGGAACCCAGATACGCAGTATTTT. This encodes CASSFPLTSGNPDTQYF.

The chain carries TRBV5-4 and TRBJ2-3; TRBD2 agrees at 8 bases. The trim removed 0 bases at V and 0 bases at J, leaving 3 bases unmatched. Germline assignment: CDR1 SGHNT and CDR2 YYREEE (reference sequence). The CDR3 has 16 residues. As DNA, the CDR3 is TGTGCCAGCAGCTTGGTAACGGGAGGGAGCACAGATACGCAGTATTTT. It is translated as CASSLVTGGSTDTQYF.

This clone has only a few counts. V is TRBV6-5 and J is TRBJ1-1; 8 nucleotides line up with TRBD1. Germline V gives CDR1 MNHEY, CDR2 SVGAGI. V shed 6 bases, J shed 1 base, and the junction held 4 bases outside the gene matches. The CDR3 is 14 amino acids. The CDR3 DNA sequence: TGTGCCAGCAGCCCAGGGGGCGAGAACACTGAAGCTTTCTTT. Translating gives CASSPGGENTEAFF.

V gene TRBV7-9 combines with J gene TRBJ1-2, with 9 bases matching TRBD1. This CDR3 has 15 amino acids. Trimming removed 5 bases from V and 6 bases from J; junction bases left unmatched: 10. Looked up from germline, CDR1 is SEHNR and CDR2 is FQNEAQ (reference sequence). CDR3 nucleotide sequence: TGTGCCAGCAGCCCTGCCGGGGACAGGGTTCATGGCTACACCTTC. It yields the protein CASSPAGDRVHGYTF.

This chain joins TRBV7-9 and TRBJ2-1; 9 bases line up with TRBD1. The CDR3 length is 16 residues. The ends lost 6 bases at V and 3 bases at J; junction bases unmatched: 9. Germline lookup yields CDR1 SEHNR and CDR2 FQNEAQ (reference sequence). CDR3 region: CASRGGQGGHYNEQFF. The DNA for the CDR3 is TGTGCCAGCAGGGGGGGACAGGGAGGTCACTACAATGAGCAGTTCTTC.

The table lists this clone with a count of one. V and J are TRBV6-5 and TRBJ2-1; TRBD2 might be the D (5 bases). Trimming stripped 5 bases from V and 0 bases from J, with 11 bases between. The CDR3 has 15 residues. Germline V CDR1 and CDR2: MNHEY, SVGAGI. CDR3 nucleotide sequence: TGTGCCAGCAGTCTGAGGGCTGGCTCCTACAATGAGCAGTTCTTC. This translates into CASSLRAGSYNEQFF.

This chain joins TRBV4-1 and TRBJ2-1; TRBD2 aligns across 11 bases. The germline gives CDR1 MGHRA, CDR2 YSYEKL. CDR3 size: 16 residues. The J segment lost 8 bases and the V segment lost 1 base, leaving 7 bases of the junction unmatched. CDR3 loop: CASSQVKLAGVDEQFF. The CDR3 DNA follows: TGCGCCAGCAGCCAAGTTAAACTAGCGGGAGTCGATGAGCAGTTCTTC.

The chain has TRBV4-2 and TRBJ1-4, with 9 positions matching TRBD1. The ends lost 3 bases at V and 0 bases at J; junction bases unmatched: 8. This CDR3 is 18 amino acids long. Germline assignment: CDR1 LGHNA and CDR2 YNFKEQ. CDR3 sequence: CASSHQLGQGPTNEKLFF. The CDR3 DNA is TGTGCCAGCAGCCACCAATTGGGACAGGGTCCAACTAATGAAAAACTGTTTTTT.

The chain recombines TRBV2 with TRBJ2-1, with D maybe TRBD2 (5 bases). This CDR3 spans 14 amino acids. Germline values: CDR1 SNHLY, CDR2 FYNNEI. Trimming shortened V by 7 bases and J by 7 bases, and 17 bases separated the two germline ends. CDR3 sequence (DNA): TGTGCCAGCAACCCTTCGGAGGCAACGAATGAGCAGTTCTTC. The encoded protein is CASNPSEATNEQFF.

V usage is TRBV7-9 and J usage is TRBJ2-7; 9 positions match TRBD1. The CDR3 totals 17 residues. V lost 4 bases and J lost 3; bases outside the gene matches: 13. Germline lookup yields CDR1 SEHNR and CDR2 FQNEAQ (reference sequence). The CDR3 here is CASSSPGGQGGFYEQYF. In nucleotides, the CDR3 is TGTGCCAGCAGCTCCCCGGGGGGACAGGGTGGTTTCTACGAGCAGTACTTC.

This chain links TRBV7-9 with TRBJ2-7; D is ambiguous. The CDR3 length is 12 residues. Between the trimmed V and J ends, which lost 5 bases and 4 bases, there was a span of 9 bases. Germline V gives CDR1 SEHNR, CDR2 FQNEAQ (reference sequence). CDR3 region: CASSHARYEQYF. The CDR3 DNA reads TGTGCCAGCAGCCATGCCAGATACGAGCAGTACTTC. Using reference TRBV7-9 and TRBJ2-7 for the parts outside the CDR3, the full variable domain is DTGVSQNPRHKITKRGQNVTFRCDPISEHNRLYWYRQTLGQGPEFLTYFQNEAQLEKSRLLSDRFSAERPKGSFSTLEIQRTEQGDSAMYLCASSHARYEQYFGPGTRLTVT.

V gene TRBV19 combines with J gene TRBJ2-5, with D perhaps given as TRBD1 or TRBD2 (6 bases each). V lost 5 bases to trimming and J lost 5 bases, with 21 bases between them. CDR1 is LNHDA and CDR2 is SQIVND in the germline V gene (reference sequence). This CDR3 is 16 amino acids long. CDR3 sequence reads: CASSHWGAGPEETQYF. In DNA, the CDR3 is TGTGCCAGTAGTCATTGGGGGGCAGGCCCTGAGGAGACCCAGTACTTC.

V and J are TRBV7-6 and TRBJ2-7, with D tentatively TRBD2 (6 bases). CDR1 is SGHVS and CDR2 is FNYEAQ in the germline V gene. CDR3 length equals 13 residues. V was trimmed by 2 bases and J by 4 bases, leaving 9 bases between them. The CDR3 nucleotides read TGTGCCAGCAGCTTATCGGCGGGGTACGAGCAGTACTTC. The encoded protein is CASSLSAGYEQYF. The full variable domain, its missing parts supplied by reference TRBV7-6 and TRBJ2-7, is GAGVSQSPRYKVTKRGQDVALRCDPISGHVSLYWYRQALGQGPEFLTYFNYEAQQDKSGLPNDRFSAERPEGSISTLTIQRTEQRDSAMYRCASSLSAGYEQYFGPGTRLTVT.

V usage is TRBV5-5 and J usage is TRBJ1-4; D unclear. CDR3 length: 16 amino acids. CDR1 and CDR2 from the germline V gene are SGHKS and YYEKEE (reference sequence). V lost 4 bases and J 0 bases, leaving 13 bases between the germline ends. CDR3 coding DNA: TGTGCCAGCAGCCGGTGGGGATCTGCAACTAATGAAAAACTGTTTTTT. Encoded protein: CASSRWGSATNEKLFF.

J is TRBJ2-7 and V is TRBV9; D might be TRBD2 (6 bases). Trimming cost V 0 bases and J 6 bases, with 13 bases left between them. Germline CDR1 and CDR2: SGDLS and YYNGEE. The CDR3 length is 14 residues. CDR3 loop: CASSVERVGGEQYF. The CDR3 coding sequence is TGTGCCAGCAGCGTAGAGAGGGTCGGGGGCGAGCAGTACTTC.

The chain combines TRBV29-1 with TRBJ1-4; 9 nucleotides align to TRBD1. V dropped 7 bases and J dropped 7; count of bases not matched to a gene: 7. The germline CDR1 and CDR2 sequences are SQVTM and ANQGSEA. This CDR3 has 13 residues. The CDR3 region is CSAQQGAIEKLFF. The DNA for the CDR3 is TGCAGCGCTCAACAGGGGGCCATTGAAAAACTGTTTTTT.

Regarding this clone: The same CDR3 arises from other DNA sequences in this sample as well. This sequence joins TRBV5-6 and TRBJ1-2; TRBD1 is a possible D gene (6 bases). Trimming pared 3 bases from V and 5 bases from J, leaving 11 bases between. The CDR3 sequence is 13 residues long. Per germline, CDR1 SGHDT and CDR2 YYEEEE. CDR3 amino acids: CASSSGQRYGYTF. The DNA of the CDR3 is TGTGCCAGCAGCTCCGGACAGAGATATGGCTACACCTTC.

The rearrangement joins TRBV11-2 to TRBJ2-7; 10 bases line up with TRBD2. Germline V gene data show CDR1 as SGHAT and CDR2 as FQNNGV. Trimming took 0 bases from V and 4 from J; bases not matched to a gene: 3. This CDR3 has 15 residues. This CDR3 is CASSLEASGRYEQYF. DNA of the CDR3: TGTGCCAGCAGCTTAGAGGCTAGCGGGAGATACGAGCAGTACTTC. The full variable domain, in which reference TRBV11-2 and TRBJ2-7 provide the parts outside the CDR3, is EAGVAQSPRYKIIEKRQSVAFWCNPISGHATLYWYQQILGQGPKLLIQFQNNGVVDDSQLPKDRFSAERLKGVDSTLKIQPAKLEDSAVYLCASSLEASGRYEQYFGPGTRLTVT.

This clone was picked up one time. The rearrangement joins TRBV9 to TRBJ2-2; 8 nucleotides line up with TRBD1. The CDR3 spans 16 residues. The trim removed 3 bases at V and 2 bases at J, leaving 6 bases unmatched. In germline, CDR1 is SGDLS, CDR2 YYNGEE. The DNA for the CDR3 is TGTGCCAGCAGCGCCAGACAGGGGATAAACACCGGGGAGCTGTTTTTT. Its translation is CASSARQGINTGELFF. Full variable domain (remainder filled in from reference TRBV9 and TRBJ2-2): DSGVTQTPKHLITATGQRVTLRCSPRSGDLSVYWYQQSLDQGLQFLIQYYNGEERAKGNILERFSAQQFPDLHSELNLSSLELGDSALYFCASSARQGINTGELFFGEGSRLTVL.

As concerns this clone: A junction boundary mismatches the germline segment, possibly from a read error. The CDR3 sequence: CASTPRRGSDNSPLHF. The CDR3 DNA sequence: TGTGCCAGCACCCCACGACGGGGCTCCGATAATTCACCCCTCCACTTT. The chain uses TRBV11-2 and TRBJ1-6; D is perhaps TRBD1 (5 bases). The CDR3 is 16 residues long. CDR1 is SGHAT, CDR2 FQNNGV, per germline.

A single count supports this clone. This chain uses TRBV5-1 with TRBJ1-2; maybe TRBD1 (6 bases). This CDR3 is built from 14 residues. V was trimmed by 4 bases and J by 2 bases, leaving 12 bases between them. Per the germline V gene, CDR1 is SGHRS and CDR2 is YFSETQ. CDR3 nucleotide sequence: TGCGCCAGCAGCGGGGCAACAGGGAACTATGGCTACACCTTC. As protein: CASSGATGNYGYTF.